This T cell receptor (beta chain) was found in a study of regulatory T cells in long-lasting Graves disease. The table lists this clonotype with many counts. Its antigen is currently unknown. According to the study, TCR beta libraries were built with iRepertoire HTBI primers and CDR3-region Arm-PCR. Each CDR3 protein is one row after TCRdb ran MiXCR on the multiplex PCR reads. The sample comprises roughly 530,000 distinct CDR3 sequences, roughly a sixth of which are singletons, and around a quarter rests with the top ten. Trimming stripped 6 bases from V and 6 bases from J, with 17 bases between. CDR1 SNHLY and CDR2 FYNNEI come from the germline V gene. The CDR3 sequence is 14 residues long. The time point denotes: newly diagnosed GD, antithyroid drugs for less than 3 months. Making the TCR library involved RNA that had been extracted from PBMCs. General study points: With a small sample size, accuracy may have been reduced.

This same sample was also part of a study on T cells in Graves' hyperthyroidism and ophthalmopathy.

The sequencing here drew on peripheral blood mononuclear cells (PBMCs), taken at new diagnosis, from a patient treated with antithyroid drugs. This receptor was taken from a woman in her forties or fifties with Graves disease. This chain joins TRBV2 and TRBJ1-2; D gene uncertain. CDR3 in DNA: TGTGCCAGCAGCGACACCTCAGGTATTCATGGCTACACCTTC. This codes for CASSDTSGIHGYTF.